Below, 23 T cell receptor beta chains from the same sample are listed, as sequenced in a study of shared T cell receptors in the human thymus. The method was immunoSEQ multiplex PCR; TCRdb's version includes in-frame clones alone and lacks a portion of them. The repertoire includes 700,000 or so clones, roughly 85% of them detected once, and more than 0.01% sits in the top ten. These data were also reused for a study on human thymus T cells.

The sequenced material came from thymocytes. These receptor sequences come from a girl less than two years old with a congenital heart defect.

The chain recombines TRBV4-3 with TRBJ2-5; D ambiguous. Germline V gene lookup returns CDR1 LGHNA and CDR2 YSLEER. Deletions cut 1 base from V and 2 bases from J, with 11 bases between. The CDR3 is 15 residues long. The CDR3 here is CASSQGYLSQETQYF. The CDR3 region has the DNA TGCGCCAGCAGCCAAGGCTACCTCTCTCAAGAGACCCAGTACTTC.

The chain recombines TRBV7-2 with TRBJ2-3; possible D gene TRBD2, 5 bases. V was trimmed by 5 bases and J by 7 bases, leaving 16 bases between them. This CDR3 region has 14 residues. Germline V lookup: CDR1 SGHTA, CDR2 FQGNSA. The CDR3 DNA sequence: TGTGCCAGCAGCATGCAGGCCGGACTTAATACGCAGTATTTT. Protein: CASSMQAGLNTQYF.

The rearrangement uses TRBV4-1 and TRBJ2-1, with D unresolved. Germline CDR1 and CDR2: MGHRA and YSYEKL. Trimming removed 0 bases at V and 0 bases at J, with 24 bases between. There are 21 residues in the CDR3. CDR3 bases: TGCGCCAGCAGCCAAGAAAGAGCGAGTAATAGGATATTACACTCCTACAATGAGCAGTTCTTC. This sequence encodes CASSQERASNRILHSYNEQFF.

This chain uses TRBV7-9 with TRBJ1-1; 7 bases line up with TRBD1. Germline V gives CDR1 SEHNR, CDR2 FQNEAQ (reference sequence). The ends lost 5 bases at V and 3 bases at J; junction bases unmatched: 18. The CDR3 spans 18 residues. CDR3 DNA: TGTGCCAGCAGCCGCCGAAAAAAGGCCGACAGGGCGGACACTGAAGCTTTCTTT. The encoded protein is CASSRRKKADRADTEAFF.

This clone was recorded only once. The chain links TRBV28 to TRBJ1-5, with D possibly TRBD1 on 5 matching bases. The germline CDR1 and CDR2 sequences are MDHEN and SYDVKM. The CDR3 covers 16 residues. V lost 3 bases to trimming and J lost 5 bases, with 17 bases between them. The CDR3, as DNA: TGTGCCAGCAGTTTCGGCAGGGAGGGTGGGTATCAGCCCCAGCATTTT. It encodes CASSFGREGGYQPQHF.

CDR3 sequence (DNA): TGTGCCAGCAGTTACAAGGGACAGAGGAAGGAAAAACTGTTTTTT. This sequence encodes CASSYKGQRKEKLFF. The genes are TRBV6-5 and TRBJ1-4; 7 bases agree with TRBD1. Germline lookup yields CDR1 MNHEY and CDR2 SVGAGI. This CDR3 is 15 amino acids long. V lost 2 bases, J lost 8 bases, and 8 bases stayed unmatched.

Worth noting for this clone: This sample also contains other DNA sequences that code for the same CDR3. V usage is TRBV7-3 and J usage is TRBJ1-1; no clear D gene. V lost 2 bases and J lost 2, with 6 bases in between. Germline V gene lookup returns CDR1 SGHTA and CDR2 FQGTGA. The CDR3 runs to 13 residues. In DNA form, the CDR3 reads TGTGCCAGCAGCTTAGGGAGAAACACTGAAGCTTTCTTT. The encoded protein is CASSLGRNTEAFF.

This sequence joins TRBV14 and TRBJ2-1; D is unclear. V was clipped by 4 bases and J by 3 bases, with 16 bases between them. CDR3 size: 16 residues. The V gene's germline CDR1 is SGHDN and CDR2 FVKESK. This CDR3 is CASSPAAQQIYNEQFF. CDR3 DNA sequence: TGTGCCAGCAGCCCCGCGGCCCAGCAGATCTACAATGAGCAGTTCTTC.

The chain couples TRBV9 to TRBJ1-6; 7 nucleotides line up with TRBD1. Germline-derived CDR1 and CDR2 are SGDLS and YYNGEE. Losses at the gene ends were 1 base for V and 13 bases for J; bases not matched to a gene: 14. This CDR3 is built from 16 residues. Here the CDR3 DNA reads TGTGCCAGCAGCGTAACAGGGGCGCCCCCATTGGGTCCCCTCCACTTT. Protein sequence: CASSVTGAPPLGPLHF.

This clone has just a few counts. The rearrangement links TRBV28 to TRBJ1-4, with D possibly matching TRBD1 (6 bases). The CDR3 sequence is 14 residues long. Germline V gene lookup returns CDR1 MDHEN and CDR2 SYDVKM. Trimming left V 6 bases short and J 4 bases short, with 12 bases between. CDR3 nucleotide sequence: TGTGCCAGCAGCCCCGGACAGAATAATGAAAAACTGTTTTTT. As protein: CASSPGQNNEKLFF.

J is TRBJ2-7 and V is TRBV20-1; 7 bases are shared with TRBD1. Germline V gene sequence: CDR1 DFQATT, CDR2 SNEGSKA (reference sequence). The V gene end was trimmed by 5 bases and the J gene end by 6 bases; junction bases not matched to a gene: 4. The CDR3 length is 11 residues. In DNA, the CDR3 is TGCAGTGCTCCCAGGGACAGCGAGCAGTACTTC. Encoded protein: CSAPRDSEQYF.

Comments on this clone: The sample holds other DNA sequences that translate to the same CDR3. The J gene is TRBJ1-2, the V gene TRBV28, with D possibly being TRBD1 (5 bases). The CDR3 runs to 13 residues. V was trimmed by 2 bases and J by 3 bases, leaving 7 bases between them. The V gene's germline CDR1 is MDHEN and CDR2 SYDVKM. The CDR3 loop reads CASSLGRDYGYTF. CDR3 DNA sequence: TGTGCCAGCAGTTTAGGCAGGGACTATGGCTACACCTTC.

This chain joins TRBV5-8 and TRBJ2-1; TRBD1 is a possible D gene (6 bases). V lost 1 base, J lost 3 bases, and 11 bases lay in between. There are 15 residues in the CDR3. From germline, CDR1 is SGHTS and CDR2 YDEGEE. The CDR3 reads CASSLSPRGYNEQFF. The CDR3 DNA reads TGTGCCAGCAGCTTGTCACCCAGGGGCTACAATGAGCAGTTCTTC. Combining the CDR3 with reference TRBV5-8 and TRBJ2-1 gives the whole variable domain EAGVTQSPTHLIKTRGQQATLRCSPISGHTSVYWYQQALGLGLQFLLWYDEGEERNRGNFPPRFSGRQFPNYSSELNVNALELEDSALYLCASSLSPRGYNEQFFGPGTRLTVL.

This chain joins TRBV9 and TRBJ1-2, with D perhaps matching TRBD1 (5 bases). This CDR3 has 15 amino acids. Looked up from germline, CDR1 is SGDLS and CDR2 is YYNGEE. Trimming took off 6 bases at V and 1 base at J, with 16 bases between the two ends. CDR3 in amino acids: CASNKGAGHNYGYTF. In DNA form, the CDR3 reads TGTGCCAGCAATAAAGGGGCAGGGCATAACTATGGCTACACCTTC.

The V and J genes are TRBV9 and TRBJ1-2, with 9 positions matching TRBD1. Germline V gene lookup returns CDR1 SGDLS and CDR2 YYNGEE. The junction had 7 bases not matched to a gene; V was cut back by 3 bases and J by 1 base. The CDR3 contains 16 residues. This CDR3 reads CASSAGTGIHNYGYTF. The CDR3 nucleotides are TGTGCCAGCAGCGCCGGGACAGGGATCCATAACTATGGCTACACCTTC.

This clone has only one observation. J is TRBJ2-3 and V is TRBV5-1; TRBD2 matches 16 bases. The CDR3 contains 17 residues. Germline CDR1 is SGHRS and CDR2 is YFSETQ. Unmatched junction bases numbered 6, after V lost 3 bases and J lost 5 bases. In DNA, the CDR3 is TGCGCCAGCAGCTGGGGGACTAGCGGGGGGGCCGTAGATACGCAGTATTTT. Translation: CASSWGTSGGAVDTQYF.

The chain employs TRBV14 and TRBJ1-3; perhaps TRBD1 as D (5 bases). The germline V and J ends were trimmed by 0 bases and 0 bases, with 12 bases remaining between them. CDR1 is SGHDN and CDR2 is FVKESK in the germline V gene. This CDR3 has 17 amino acids. The CDR3: CASSQDLEQDSGNTIYF. In nucleotides, the CDR3 is TGTGCCAGCAGCCAAGATCTTGAACAGGACTCTGGAAACACCATATATTTT.

This chain uses TRBV6-1 with TRBJ1-5; perhaps TRBD1 as D (6 bases). This CDR3 comprises 14 residues. The germline gives CDR1 MNHNS, CDR2 SASEGT. Trimming took off 4 bases at V and 6 bases at J, with 13 bases between the two ends. The CDR3 DNA sequence: TGTGCCAGCAGTGTTACAGGGCGAAGTCAGCCCCAGCATTTT. It is translated as CASSVTGRSQPQHF.

This rearrangement joins TRBV7-3 to TRBJ1-2; 7 nucleotides match TRBD1. The CDR3 spans 15 residues. The trim removed 5 bases at V and 6 bases at J, leaving 12 bases unmatched. CDR1 is SGHTA and CDR2 is FQGTGA in the germline V gene. Here the CDR3 reads CASSPNPTGWDGYTF. CDR3 sequence (DNA): TGTGCCAGCAGCCCGAACCCGACAGGGTGGGATGGCTACACCTTC.

The CDR3 region has the DNA TGTGCCAGCAGTGAAACAGGGAGGGACAATCAGCCCCAGCATTTT. Amino acid sequence: CASSETGRDNQPQHF. This rearrangement joins TRBV2 to TRBJ1-5; tentatively, D is TRBD1 (6 bases). The V end was cut by 2 bases, the J end by 3 bases, with 11 bases between. Germline loops: CDR1 SNHLY, CDR2 FYNNEI. The CDR3 is made up of 15 amino acids. The variable domain in full, completed from reference TRBV2 and TRBJ1-5, reads EPEVTQTPSHQVTQMGQEVILRCVPISNHLYFYWYRQILGQKVEFLVSFYNNEISEKSEIFDDQFSVERPDGSNFTLKIRSTKLEDSAMYFCASSETGRDNQPQHFGDGTRLSIL.

This chain joins TRBV15 and TRBJ1-1; 8 bases are a match to TRBD1. From germline, CDR1 is LNHNV and CDR2 YYDKDF (reference sequence). The CDR3 totals 17 residues. V lost 1 base, J lost 0 bases, and 7 bases stayed unmatched. The CDR3 region is CATSRVGQGRMNTEAFF. CDR3 bases: TGTGCCACCAGCAGAGTAGGACAGGGCAGAATGAACACTGAAGCTTTCTTT.

This clone was counted once. The chain recombines TRBV27 with TRBJ2-7; D may be TRBD2 (7 bases). The CDR3 consists of 13 residues. The germline gives CDR1 MNHEY, CDR2 SMNVEV (reference sequence). Trimming pared 5 bases from V and 5 bases from J, leaving 13 bases between. CDR3 coding DNA: TGTGCCAGCAGTCCCCGGGGGGCGAACGAGCAGTACTTC. Translation gives CASSPRGANEQYF.

This chain connects TRBV5-4 to TRBJ1-2; the D gene is possibly TRBD1 (6 bases). CDR1 SGHNT and CDR2 YYREEE come from the germline V gene (reference sequence). The CDR3 has 16 residues. Trimming pared 4 bases from V and 7 bases from J, leaving 23 bases between. CDR3 DNA sequence: TGTGCCAGCAGCCAAATAGGGGGTTATGAGTTGGGTGGCTACACCTTC. This gives the protein CASSQIGGYELGGYTF.